This TCR beta chain was sequenced in a study of graft-versus-host responses after intestinal transplantation. For the study at large: Transplants were multivisceral, liver-intestinal, or isolated intestinal.

Using immunoSEQ multiplex PCR, the repertoire was profiled, and TCRdb retains in-frame clones only, with some absent. The table includes around 120,000 clones, roughly nine tenths detected once. V was cut by 5 bases and J by 2 bases, with 15 bases left in between. Germline loops: CDR1 MGHRA, CDR2 YSYEKL. The CDR3 is 15 residues long. Remarks on this clone: The antigen is not known.

This TCR was recovered from a human donor who received an intestinal transplant. This specimen was unstimulated CD4+ T cells sorted from spleen or lymph node cells, taken before intestinal transplant. The chain carries TRBV4-1 and TRBJ1-1; the D is unclear. CDR3 bases: TGCGCCAGCAGCGTCGGACTGGGCCCCAACACTGAAGCTTTCTTT. Protein: CASSVGLGPNTEAFF.